Sequencing of this TCR beta chain was carried out in a study of T cells expressing NK-cell markers. TCRdb re-called the 5' RACE reads and catalogs CDR3 proteins one per entry, DNA excluded. The sample table includes about 140,000 distinct CDR3 sequences. Study conclusions and caveats: Evidence did not settle whether expanded NKG2C+ T cell clones targeted HCMV. One observes that, in several donors, these clonotypes were also the leading ones within the CD3+CD56-NKG2C+ fraction.

This CDR3 is built from 15 residues. CDR1 and CDR2 from the germline V gene are MGHDK and SYGVNS. Concerning this clonotype: Its antigen remains unknown.

Sequencing was performed on blood T cells: a sorted CD56 or NKG2C T cell subset, CD4+ or CD8+ T cells, or bulk PBMC T cells (not recorded which). This receptor was obtained from a man younger than 35 in good health. This chain uses TRBV25-1 with TRBJ2-1; with no DNA, the TCRdb D assignment of TRBD1 cannot be verified. CDR3 sequence: CASSELDRTNNEQFF.